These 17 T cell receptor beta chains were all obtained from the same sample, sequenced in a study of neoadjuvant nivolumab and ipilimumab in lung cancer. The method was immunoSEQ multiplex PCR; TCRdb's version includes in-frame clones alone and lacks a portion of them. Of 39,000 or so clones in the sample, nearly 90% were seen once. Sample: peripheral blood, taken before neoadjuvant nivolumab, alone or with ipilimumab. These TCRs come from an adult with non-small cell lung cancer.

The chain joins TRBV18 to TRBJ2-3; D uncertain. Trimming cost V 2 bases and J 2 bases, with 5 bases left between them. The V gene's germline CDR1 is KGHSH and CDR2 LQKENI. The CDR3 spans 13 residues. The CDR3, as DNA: TGTGCCAGCTCACCAGCCACCACAGATACGCAGTATTTT. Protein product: CASSPATTDTQYF.

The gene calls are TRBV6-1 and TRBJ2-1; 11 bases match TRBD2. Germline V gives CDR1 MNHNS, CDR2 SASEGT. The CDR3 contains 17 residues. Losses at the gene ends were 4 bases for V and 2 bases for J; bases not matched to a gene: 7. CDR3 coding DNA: TGTGCCAGCAGTGGAATCGGGACTAGCGGCCCCTACAATGAGCAGTTCTTC. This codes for CASSGIGTSGPYNEQFF.

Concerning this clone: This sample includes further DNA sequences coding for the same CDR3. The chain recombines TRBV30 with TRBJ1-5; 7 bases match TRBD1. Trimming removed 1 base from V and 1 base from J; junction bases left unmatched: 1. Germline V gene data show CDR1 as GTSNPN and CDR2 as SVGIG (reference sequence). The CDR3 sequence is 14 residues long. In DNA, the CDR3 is TGTGCCTGGAGTGGACAGGGCAGCAATCAGCCCCAGCATTTT. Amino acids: CAWSGQGSNQPQHF.

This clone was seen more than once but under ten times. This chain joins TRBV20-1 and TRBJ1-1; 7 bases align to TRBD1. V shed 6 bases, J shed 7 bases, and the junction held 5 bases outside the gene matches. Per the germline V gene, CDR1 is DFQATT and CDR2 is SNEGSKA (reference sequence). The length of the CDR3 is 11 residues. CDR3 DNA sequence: TGCAGTGCCAAGGGGGCTAGTGAAGCTTTCTTT. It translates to CSAKGASEAFF.

In nucleotides, the CDR3 is TGCGCCAGCGGAGATAGCCAGACCTACACAGATACGCAGTATTTT. This encodes CASGDSQTYTDTQYF. The chain is built from TRBV5-1 and TRBJ2-3; no firm D call. The CDR3 sequence is 15 residues long. Deletions cut 7 bases from V and 2 bases from J, with 17 bases between. CDR1 and CDR2 (germline): SGHRS, YFSETQ.

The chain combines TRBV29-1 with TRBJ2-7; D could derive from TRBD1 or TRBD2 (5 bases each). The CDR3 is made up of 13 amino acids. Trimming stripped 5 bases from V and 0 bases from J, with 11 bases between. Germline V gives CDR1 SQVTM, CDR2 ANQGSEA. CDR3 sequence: CSVTGTVSYEQYF. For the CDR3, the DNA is TGCAGCGTTACTGGGACGGTCTCCTACGAGCAGTACTTC.

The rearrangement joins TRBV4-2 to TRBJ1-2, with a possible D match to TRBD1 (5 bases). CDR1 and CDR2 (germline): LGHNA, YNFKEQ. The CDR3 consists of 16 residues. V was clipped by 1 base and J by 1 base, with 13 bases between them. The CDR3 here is CASSQASRDVNYGYTF. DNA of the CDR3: TGTGCCAGCAGCCAAGCCAGCCGGGACGTTAACTATGGCTACACCTTC.

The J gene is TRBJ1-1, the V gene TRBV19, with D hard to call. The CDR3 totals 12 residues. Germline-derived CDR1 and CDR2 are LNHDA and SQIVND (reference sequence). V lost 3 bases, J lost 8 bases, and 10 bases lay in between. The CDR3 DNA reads TGTGCCAGTAGTATTGGCTCAGGCGAAGCTTTCTTT. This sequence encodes CASSIGSGEAFF.

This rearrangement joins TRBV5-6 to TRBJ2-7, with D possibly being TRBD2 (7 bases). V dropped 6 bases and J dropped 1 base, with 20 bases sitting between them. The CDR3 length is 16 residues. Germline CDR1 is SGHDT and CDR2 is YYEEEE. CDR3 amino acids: CASTKLGGQASYEQYF. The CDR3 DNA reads TGTGCCAGCACCAAACTCGGGGGGCAGGCTTCCTACGAGCAGTACTTC.

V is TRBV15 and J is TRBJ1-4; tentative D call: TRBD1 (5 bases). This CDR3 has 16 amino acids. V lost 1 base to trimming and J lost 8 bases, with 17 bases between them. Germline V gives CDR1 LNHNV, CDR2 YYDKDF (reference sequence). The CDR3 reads CATSRVGGASREKLFF. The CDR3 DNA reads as TGTGCCACCAGCAGAGTCGGAGGGGCAAGTAGGGAAAAACTGTTTTTT.

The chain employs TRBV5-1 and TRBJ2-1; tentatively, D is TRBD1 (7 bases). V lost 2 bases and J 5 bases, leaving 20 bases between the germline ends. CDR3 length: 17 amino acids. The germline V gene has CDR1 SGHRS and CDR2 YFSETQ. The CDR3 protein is CASSLGGGGKPHNEQFF. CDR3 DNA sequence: TGCGCCAGCAGCTTAGGAGGGGGCGGGAAACCCCACAATGAGCAGTTCTTC.

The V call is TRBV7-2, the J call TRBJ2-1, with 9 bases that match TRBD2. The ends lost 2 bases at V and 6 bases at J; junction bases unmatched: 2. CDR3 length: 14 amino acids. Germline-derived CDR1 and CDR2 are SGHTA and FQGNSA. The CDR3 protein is CASSLPSGVNEQFF. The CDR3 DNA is TGTGCCAGCAGCTTACCTAGCGGGGTCAATGAGCAGTTCTTC.

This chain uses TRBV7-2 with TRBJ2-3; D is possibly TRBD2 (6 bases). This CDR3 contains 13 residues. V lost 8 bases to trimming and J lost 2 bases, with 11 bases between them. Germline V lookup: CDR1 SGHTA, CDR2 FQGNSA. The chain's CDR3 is CASGWGDTDTQYF. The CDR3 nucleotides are TGTGCCAGCGGCTGGGGGGACACAGATACGCAGTATTTT.

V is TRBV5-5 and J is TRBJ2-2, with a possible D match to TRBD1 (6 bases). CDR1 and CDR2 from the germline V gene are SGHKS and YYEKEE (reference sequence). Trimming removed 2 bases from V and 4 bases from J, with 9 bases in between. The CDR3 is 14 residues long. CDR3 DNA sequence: TGTGCCAGCAGCTTCTCCAGGGGCACCGGGGAGCTGTTTTTT. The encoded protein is CASSFSRGTGELFF. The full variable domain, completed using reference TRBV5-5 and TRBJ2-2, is DAGVTQSPTHLIKTRGQQVTLRCSPISGHKSVSWYQQVLGQGPQFIFQYYEKEERGRGNFPDRFSARQFPNYSSELNVNALLLGDSALYLCASSFSRGTGELFFGEGSRLTVL.

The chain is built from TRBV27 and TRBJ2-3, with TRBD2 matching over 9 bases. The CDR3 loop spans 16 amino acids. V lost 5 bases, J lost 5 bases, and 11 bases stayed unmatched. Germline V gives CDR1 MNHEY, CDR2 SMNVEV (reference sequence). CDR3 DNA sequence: TGTGCCAGCAGTGGTGGGAGCGGGAGGCTCGGAGATACGCAGTATTTT. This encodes CASSGGSGRLGDTQYF.

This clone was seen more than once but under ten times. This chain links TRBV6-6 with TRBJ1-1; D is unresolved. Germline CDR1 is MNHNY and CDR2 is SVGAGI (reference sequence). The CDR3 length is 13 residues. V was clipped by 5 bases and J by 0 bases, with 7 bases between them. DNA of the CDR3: TGTGCCAGCAGTCTAGACCTGAACACTGAAGCTTTCTTT. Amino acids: CASSLDLNTEAFF.

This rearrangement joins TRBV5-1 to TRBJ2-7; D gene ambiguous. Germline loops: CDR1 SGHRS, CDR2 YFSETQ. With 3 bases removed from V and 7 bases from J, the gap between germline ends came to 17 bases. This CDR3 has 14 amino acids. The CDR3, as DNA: TGCGCCAGCAGCTCCGACCCCGGACCGACGGAGCAGTACTTC. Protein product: CASSSDPGPTEQYF.